This TCR beta chain was recorded in a study of cytomegalovirus exposure and HLA in healthy donors. Whole-study context: The 120 or so validation repertoires used the same platform as the 550 to 800 first-cohort repertoires (as reported by a later analysis).

Study-level findings and limits: Cytomegalovirus association was assigned to approximately 180 TCR beta chains. In vitro testing confirmed three CMV-associated chains as specific for CMV antigens.

Germline lookup yields CDR1 MNHEY and CDR2 SMNVEV (reference sequence). The CDR3 contains 13 residues. The V segment lost 4 bases and the J segment 4 bases; nucleotides outside the gene matches: 2. Points on this clone: What it recognizes is unknown.

Generated by immunoSEQ multiplex PCR, the TCRdb table keeps only in-frame clones and is missing some. In the table there are 75,000 to 100,000 clones, 96% of which are singletons. The sample taken for sequencing was PBMCs. This receptor was obtained from a man in his late teens or twenties in good health and CMV-seronegative. The J gene is TRBJ1-1, the V gene TRBV27, with 8 positions matching TRBD1. The chain's CDR3 is CASSYGQGTEAFF. The CDR3 coding sequence is TGTGCCAGCAGTTATGGACAGGGCACTGAAGCTTTCTTT.